Given below is one T cell receptor (beta chain) in context. Its matching antigen is unknown. Profiled with immunoSEQ multiplex PCR; TCRdb holds only in-frame clones, not every one. The sample lists more than 12,000 clones; 80% to 90% were seen once. Following autologous stem cell transplantation, relapse occurred in every patient, and exposure to brentuximab vedotin varied. The sample originates from a study of PD-1 blockade in classical Hodgkin lymphoma. The study, taken as a whole, reports: Patients who responded completely had about the same baseline diversity as newly diagnosed patients.

The germline V gene has CDR1 SGDLS and CDR2 YYNGEE. CDR3 length: 16 amino acids. Trimming shortened V by 3 bases and J by 0 bases, and 12 bases separated the two germline ends. V is TRBV9 and J is TRBJ1-4, with D hard to call. The clonotype comes from a human donor with classical Hodgkin lymphoma. The source material was peripheral blood mononuclear cells (PBMCs), sampled before the second cycle of nivolumab. The CDR3: CASSATSDATNEKLFF. CDR3 DNA: TGTGCCAGCAGCGCGACTTCAGATGCAACTAATGAAAAACTGTTTTTT. The variable domain in full, completed from reference TRBV9 and TRBJ1-4, reads DSGVTQTPKHLITATGQRVTLRCSPRSGDLSVYWYQQSLDQGLQFLIQYYNGEERAKGNILERFSAQQFPDLHSELNLSSLELGDSALYFCASSATSDATNEKLFFGSGTQLSVL.